This T cell receptor beta chain was profiled in a study of blood T cell repertoires in COVID-19 (dated by TCRdb to about 2020). Context from the whole study: Samples from collaborators originated in the United States, Italy and Spain and spanned both the acute and convalescent phases of COVID-19. The prospective study material was composed of cDNA or gDNA derived from T cells, B-cell-depleted T cells, or PBMCs. The dataset comprised deeply sampled blood TCRbeta repertoires from subjects exposed to, actively infected with, or recovered from COVID-19. The repertoires were released in a freely available public database intended as a resource for research on the immune response to SARS-CoV-2. Samples came from the ongoing ImmuneRACE study (first 160 participants) plus 1,254 subjects from 6 global collaborators. The sample metadata nearly always contained a de-identified subject ID, COVID-19 status, age in years and sex. Where HLA class I and class II types were available, the types were taken from metadata supplied by the sample provider, not from assay-based typing.

TCRbeta CDR3 regions were amplified from genomic DNA by means of the immunoSEQ Assay, a bias-controlled multiplex PCR. Per the source publication's procedure: Within the assay, amplification of reference gene primers was used to estimate how many nucleated cells each sample contained. Sequence reads were collapsed and filtered to measure the absolute abundance of every unique TCRbeta CDR3 rearrangement. For each sample, productive Simpson clonality was calculated as the square root of Simpson's diversity index over productive rearrangements. Entries here come from immuneACCESS through TCRdb and include only in-frame sequences with V and J called. Some clones fail to appear in such tables; in the studies checked, an unresolved V gene covers under half of the shortfall, and the cause of the remainder is unknown. The V and J calls and clone size are taken from that table; D and trimming were inferred from the DNA. The sample table lists roughly 100,000 clones, 85% to 90% of them with a count of one. The ten largest clonotypes hold about 5.1% of the sample.

From the cysteine up to the phenylalanine, the CDR3 has a length of 16 residues. Kept here is only the CDR3 DNA, which spans 48 bases and is read in frame from base 1. Trimming accounts for 5 bases at V and 4 bases at J, while the number of junction bases matched to no gene is 12. CDR1 and CDR2, per the germline V gene, are SGHTA and FQGNSA. Each collaborating institution followed its own protocols to collect whole blood in K2EDTA tubes. For TCRbeta analysis, collaborator samples were shipped as frozen whole blood, as isolated PBMCs, or as DNA extracted from either sample type. A note on this clone: The specificity of this receptor is unknown. Within one base of it there is no much larger clone, and no base qualities were kept.

The research as a whole found: The amount of clinical and demographic metadata varied by source and participant and was provided uncurated.

The clonotype was recovered from a human donor in a cohort sampled during active COVID-19. The sequence joins TRBV7-2 to TRBJ1-2; the junction holds 8 bases that match TRBD1. Sequencing used peripheral blood. The DNA sequence is TGTGCCAGCAGCGGACCCGGGACAGGCCGATCCTATGGCTACACCTTC. This sequence encodes CASSGPGTGRSYGYTF.